This T cell receptor beta chain was captured in a study of cytomegalovirus exposure and HLA in healthy donors. The germline V gene has CDR1 MNHEY and CDR2 SMNVEV (reference sequence). With 6 bases removed from V and 2 bases from J, the gap between germline ends came to 15 bases. The CDR3 runs to 15 residues. General study points: CMV serostatus was the sole immune exposure information available. Reportedly, fewer N-insertions than the 666-donor mean appeared in an Asian-associated ancestry cluster in a later analysis. Per a later analysis, 18,000 or so TCR beta sequences showed association with HLA alleles at 0.05 false discovery rate. A list of roughly 160 TCR beta chains associated with cytomegalovirus was given.

Details on this clone: Its antigen is unidentified.

Researchers ran the PCR with 60 Vbeta and 13 Jbeta primers. Sequencing used immunoSEQ multiplex PCR; TCRdb keeps in-frame clones, though not all of them. This sample carries around 170,000 clones, around 79% of them seen once, and the ten largest clones take approximately 0.7%. This TCR was recovered from a woman between 35 and 50 years old in good health and CMV-seronegative. V is TRBV27 and J is TRBJ2-3, with TRBD1 as a possible D gene (6 bases). Sequenced sample: PBMCs. The CDR3 coding sequence is TGTGCCAGCAGCCCCACAGGGATCGTCACAGATACGCAGTATTTT. Translated, it gives CASSPTGIVTDTQYF.